The rows below give T cell receptor beta chains drawn from one sample of a study of T cell repertoires in cytomegalovirus infection. For these receptors, no antigen is known. Each CDR3 protein is one row after TCRdb ran MiXCR on the reads. Of fewer than 350,000 distinct CDR3 sequences in the sample, almost 30% were seen once. The specimen was cultured PBMCs, collected from culture after CMV antigen stimulation. The receptor source for this set is a human donor in good health (CMV status not recorded). Some clones in this sample may be carry-over from other donors' samples. Both conserved end residues are part of each CDR3. A D gene is named only where the DNA matches it firmly. Part of the rows lack a size; the others show once, few, many or a class for expanded clones.

clone_size d_call j_call v_call cdr3_nt cdr3_aa
NA NA TRBJ1-1 TRBV29-1 TGCAGCGTTGAAGGTCAGGGGACCACTGAAGCTTTCTTT CSVEGQGTTEAFF
many NA TRBJ1-2 TRBV4-2 TGTGCCAGCAGCCGCGGACAGTTCGCGGATGGCTACACCTTC CASSRGQFADGYTF
many TRBD1 TRBJ1-1 TRBV7-2 TGTGCCAGCAGCTTGGGATGGACAGGGTCAGCTTTCTTT CASSLGWTGSAFF
few NA TRBJ1-1 TRBV12-3/TRBV12-4 TGTGCCAGCAGTTTCTCCAGTAAGACTGAAGCTTTCTTT CASSFSSKTEAFF
few NA TRBJ2-1 TRBV7-8 TGTGCCAGCAGCCTTCGACAGGGAGGTAATGGTGAGCAGTTCTTC CASSLRQGGNGEQFF
many TRBD1 TRBJ1-5 TRBV7-2 TGTGCCAGCAGCCCGGACAGGGGGCGAGTACCCGATCAGCCCCAGCATTTT CASSPDRGRVPDQPQHF
few TRBD2 TRBJ2-1 TRBV7-6 TGTGCCAGCAGCTTAGTTTCGGCTAGCGGACACAATGAGCAGTTCTTC CASSLVSASGHNEQFF
few NA TRBJ2-7 TRBV7-9 TGTGCCAGCAGCTTATGGGTTGCGGCTCACCGCGAGCAGTACTTC CASSLWVAAHREQYF
NA NA TRBJ2-5 TRBV7-2 TGTGCCAGCAGCGACGGGCTAGCACAAGAGACCCAGTACTTC CASSDGLAQETQYF
NA TRBD1 TRBJ1-2 TRBV10-3 TGTGCCATCAGAGGGACAGGGGGTAACTATGGCTACACCTTC CAIRGTGGNYGYTF
few TRBD1 TRBJ1-1 TRBV29-1 TGCAGCGCCGGACAGGTCCTGAACACTGAAGCTTTCTTT CSAGQVLNTEAFF
NA NA TRBJ2-2 TRBV7-2 TGTGCCAGCAGCTTAGTTGGCTCTTCTAACACCGGGGAGCTGTTTTTT CASSLVGSSNTGELFF
NA NA TRBJ1-5 TRBV27 TGTGCCAGCAGTTTCTCAATTGATAGCAATCAGCCCCAGCATTTT CASSFSIDSNQPQHF
NA NA TRBJ2-1 TRBV7-3 TGTGCCAGCAGCCACGGGAACGCGGGGACCAATGAGCAGTTCTTC CASSHGNAGTNEQFF
few NA TRBJ1-1 TRBV7-3 TGTGCCAGCAGCCCTCGACACAACACTGAAGCTTTCTTT CASSPRHNTEAFF
few NA TRBJ2-2 TRBV19 TGTGCCAGTAGTATAGGGCGCCCCGCGAACACCGGGGAGCTGTTTTTT CASSIGRPANTGELFF
many NA TRBJ2-7 TRBV7-2 TGTGCCAGCAGCTCGCAGCGGGGACACTACGAGCAGTACTTC CASSSQRGHYEQYF
few NA TRBJ2-3 TRBV5-4 TGTGCCAGCAGCCGAATCAACACAGATACGCAGTATTTT CASSRINTDTQYF
few NA TRBJ2-3 TRBV9 TGTGCCAGCAGCGAGCCCAAGACAGGTCTAGATACGCAGTATTTT CASSEPKTGLDTQYF
NA TRBD2 TRBJ2-2 TRBV7-7 TGTGCTAGCAGCTTTCTACCCGGGACTAGCGGGAGATCCACCGGGGAGCTGTTTTTT CASSFLPGTSGRSTGELFF
NA TRBD1 TRBJ1-1 TRBV29-1 TGCAGCGGTGGACAGGAGGCCCTGAGCACTGAAGCTTTCTTT CSGGQEALSTEAFF
few NA TRBJ1-4 TRBV7-6 TGTGCCAGCAGCTTAAGGTGGGACGGTGAAAAACTGTTTTTT CASSLRWDGEKLFF